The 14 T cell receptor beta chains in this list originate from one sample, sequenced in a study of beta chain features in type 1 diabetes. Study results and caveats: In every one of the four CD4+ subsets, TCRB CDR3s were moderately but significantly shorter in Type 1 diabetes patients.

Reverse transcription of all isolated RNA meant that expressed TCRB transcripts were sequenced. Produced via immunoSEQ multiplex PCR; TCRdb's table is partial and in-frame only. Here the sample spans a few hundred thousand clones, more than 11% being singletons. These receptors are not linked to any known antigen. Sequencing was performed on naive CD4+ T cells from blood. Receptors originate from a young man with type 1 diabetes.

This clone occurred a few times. In DNA, the CDR3 is TGTGCCAGTAGCCCTGGGGACAGGGAGCCCTACAATGAGCAGTTCTTC. This encodes CASSPGDREPYNEQFF. The chain is built from TRBV19 and TRBJ2-1; TRBD1 matches 9 bases. Germline V gene sequence: CDR1 LNHDA, CDR2 SQIVND (reference sequence). J gave up 2 bases and V 6 bases, and 8 bases lay outside the gene matches. The CDR3 sequence is 16 residues long.

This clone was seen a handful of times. CDR3 loop: CAWSVTGTAYGYTF. The DNA for the CDR3 is TGTGCCTGGAGTGTTACAGGGACGGCCTATGGCTACACCTTC. This chain links TRBV30 with TRBJ1-2; D may be TRBD1 (6 bases). The CDR3 is made up of 14 amino acids. With 0 bases removed from V and 4 bases from J, the gap between germline ends came to 12 bases. Germline assignment: CDR1 GTSNPN and CDR2 SVGIG (reference sequence).

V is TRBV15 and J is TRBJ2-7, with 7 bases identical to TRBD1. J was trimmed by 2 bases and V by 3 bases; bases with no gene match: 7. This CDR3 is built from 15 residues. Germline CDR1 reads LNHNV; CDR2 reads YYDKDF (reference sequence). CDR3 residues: CATSRETGRTYEQYF. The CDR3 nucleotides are TGTGCCACCAGCAGGGAGACAGGGCGCACCTACGAGCAGTACTTC. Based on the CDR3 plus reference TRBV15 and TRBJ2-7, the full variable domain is DAMVIQNPRYQVTQFGKPVTLSCSQTLNHNVMYWYQQKSSQAPKLLFHYYDKDFNNEADTPDNFQSRRPNTSFCFLDIRSPGLGDTAMYLCATSRETGRTYEQYFGPGTRLTVT.

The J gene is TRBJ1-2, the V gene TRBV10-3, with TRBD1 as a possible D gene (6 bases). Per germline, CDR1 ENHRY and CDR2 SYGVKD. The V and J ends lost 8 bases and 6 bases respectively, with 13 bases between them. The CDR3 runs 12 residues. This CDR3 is CAIAGTSNGYTF. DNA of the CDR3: TGTGCCATCGCCGGGACAAGTAATGGCTACACCTTC.

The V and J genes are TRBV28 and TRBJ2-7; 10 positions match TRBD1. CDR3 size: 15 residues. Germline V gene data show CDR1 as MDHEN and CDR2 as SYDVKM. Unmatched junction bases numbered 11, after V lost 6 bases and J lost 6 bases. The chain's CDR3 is CASRTPGQGFGEQYF. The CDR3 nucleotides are TGTGCCAGCAGGACGCCGGGACAGGGGTTTGGCGAGCAGTACTTC.

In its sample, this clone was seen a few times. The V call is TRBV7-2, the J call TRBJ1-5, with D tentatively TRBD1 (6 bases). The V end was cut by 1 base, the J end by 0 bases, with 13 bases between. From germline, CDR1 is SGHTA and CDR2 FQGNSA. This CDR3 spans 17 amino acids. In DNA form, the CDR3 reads TGTGCCAGCAGCTTAGTAGTGGGGGCGTATAGCAATCAGCCCCAGCATTTT. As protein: CASSLVVGAYSNQPQHF.

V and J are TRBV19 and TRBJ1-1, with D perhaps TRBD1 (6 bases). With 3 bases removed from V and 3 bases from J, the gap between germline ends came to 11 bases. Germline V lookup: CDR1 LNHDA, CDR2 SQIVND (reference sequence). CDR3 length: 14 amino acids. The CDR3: CASSMVRGDTEAFF. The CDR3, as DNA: TGTGCCAGTAGTATGGTCAGGGGAGACACTGAAGCTTTCTTT.

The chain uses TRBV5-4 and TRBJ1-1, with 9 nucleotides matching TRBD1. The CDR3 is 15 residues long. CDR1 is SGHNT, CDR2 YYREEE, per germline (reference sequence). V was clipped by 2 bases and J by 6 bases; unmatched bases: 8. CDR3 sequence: CASSLTVQGAAEAFF. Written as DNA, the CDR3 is TGTGCCAGCAGCTTAACCGTACAGGGGGCGGCTGAAGCTTTCTTT.

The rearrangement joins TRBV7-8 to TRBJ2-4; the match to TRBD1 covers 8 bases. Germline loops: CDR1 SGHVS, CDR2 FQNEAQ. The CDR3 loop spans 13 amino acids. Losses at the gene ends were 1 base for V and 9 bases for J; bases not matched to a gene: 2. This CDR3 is CASSLVTGGIQYF. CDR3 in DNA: TGTGCCAGCAGCTTAGTAACAGGGGGCATTCAGTACTTC.

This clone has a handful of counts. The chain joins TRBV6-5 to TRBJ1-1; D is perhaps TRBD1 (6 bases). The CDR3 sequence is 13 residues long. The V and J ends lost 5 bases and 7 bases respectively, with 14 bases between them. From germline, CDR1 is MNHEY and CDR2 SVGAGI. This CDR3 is CASSERQEIEAFF. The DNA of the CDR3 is TGTGCCAGCAGTGAACGACAGGAGATTGAAGCTTTCTTT.

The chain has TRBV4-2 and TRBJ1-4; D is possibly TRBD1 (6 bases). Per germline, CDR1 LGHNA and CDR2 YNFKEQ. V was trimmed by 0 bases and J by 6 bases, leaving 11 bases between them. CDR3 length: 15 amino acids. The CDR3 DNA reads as TGTGCCAGCAGCCAAGAGGGGGCCAGGGATGAAAAACTGTTTTTT. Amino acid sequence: CASSQEGARDEKLFF.

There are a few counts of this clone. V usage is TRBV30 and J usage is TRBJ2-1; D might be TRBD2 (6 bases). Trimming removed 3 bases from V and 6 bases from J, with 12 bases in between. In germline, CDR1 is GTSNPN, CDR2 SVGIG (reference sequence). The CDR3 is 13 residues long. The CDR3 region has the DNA TGTGCCTGGAGCCTCGGGACTTTCAATGAGCAGTTCTTC. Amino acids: CAWSLGTFNEQFF.

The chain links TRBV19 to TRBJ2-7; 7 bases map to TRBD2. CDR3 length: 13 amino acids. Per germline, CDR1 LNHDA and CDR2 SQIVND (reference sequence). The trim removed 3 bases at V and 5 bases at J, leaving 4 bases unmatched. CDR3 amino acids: CASSIGGRNEQYF. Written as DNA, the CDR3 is TGTGCCAGTAGTATCGGGGGGAGGAACGAGCAGTACTTC.

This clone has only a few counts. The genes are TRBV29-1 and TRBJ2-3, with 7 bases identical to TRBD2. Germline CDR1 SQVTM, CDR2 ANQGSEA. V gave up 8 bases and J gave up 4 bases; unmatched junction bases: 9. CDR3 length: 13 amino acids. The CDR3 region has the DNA TGCAGCTACAGCGGGACTACCGCAGATACGCAGTATTTT. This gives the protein CSYSGTTADTQYF.